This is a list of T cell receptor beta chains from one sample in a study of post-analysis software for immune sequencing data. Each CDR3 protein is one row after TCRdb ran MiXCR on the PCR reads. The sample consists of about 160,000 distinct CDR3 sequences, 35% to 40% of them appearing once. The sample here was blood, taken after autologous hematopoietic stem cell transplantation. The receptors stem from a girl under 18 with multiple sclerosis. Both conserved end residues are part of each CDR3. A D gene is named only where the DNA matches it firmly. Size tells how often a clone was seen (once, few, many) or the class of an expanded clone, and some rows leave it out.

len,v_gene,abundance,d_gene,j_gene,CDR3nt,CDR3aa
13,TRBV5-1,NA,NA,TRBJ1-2,TGCGCCAGCAGCTTGGATTTGAGCTATGGCTACACCTTC,CASSLDLSYGYTF
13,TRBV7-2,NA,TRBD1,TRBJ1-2,TGTGCCAGCAGCCCGACAGGGACCTATGGCTACACCTTC,CASSPTGTYGYTF
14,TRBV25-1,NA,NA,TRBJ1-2,TGTGCCAGCAGCTCACGGTCTTTTAACTATGGCTACACCTTC,CASSSRSFNYGYTF
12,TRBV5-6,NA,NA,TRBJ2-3,TGTGCCAGCAGCGCATGGGGTAATACGCAGTATTTT,CASSAWGNTQYF
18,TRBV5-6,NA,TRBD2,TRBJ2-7,TGTGCCAGCAGCCCAGGGACTAGCGGGAGGATTAGACCCTACGAGCAGTACTTC,CASSPGTSGRIRPYEQYF
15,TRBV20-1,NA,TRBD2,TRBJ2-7,TGCAGTGCTAGAAGTGCGGCTAGCGGGACTAACGAGCAGTACTTC,CSARSAASGTNEQYF
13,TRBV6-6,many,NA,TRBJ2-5,TGTGCCAGCAGGGCTCCGAATGGAGAGACCCAGTACTTC,CASRAPNGETQYF
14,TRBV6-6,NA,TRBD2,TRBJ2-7,TGTGCCAGCAGTCCTCGGACTAGCTCCTACGAGCAGTACTTC,CASSPRTSSYEQYF
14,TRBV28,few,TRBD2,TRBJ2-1,TGTGCCAGCAGCCGTCGGGCGGGAGTGGTTGAGCAGTTCTTC,CASSRRAGVVEQFF
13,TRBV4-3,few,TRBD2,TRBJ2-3,TGCGCCAGCAGCCAAGAAAGCGGGGGTACGCAGTATTTT,CASSQESGGTQYF
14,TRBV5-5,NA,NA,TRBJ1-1,TGTGCCAGCAGCTTACAGGACCTCCGGACTGAAGCTTTCTTT,CASSLQDLRTEAFF
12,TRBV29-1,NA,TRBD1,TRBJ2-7,TGCAGCGGCCGGGACAGAACCTACGAGCAGTACTTC,CSGRDRTYEQYF
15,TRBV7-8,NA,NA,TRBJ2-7,TGTGCCAGCAGCTTAGCGCAGGCAGACTTCTACGAGCAGTACTTC,CASSLAQADFYEQYF
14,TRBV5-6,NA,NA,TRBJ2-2,TGTGCCAGCAGCTTGGCCGGAGGCAGCGGGGAGCTGTTTTTT,CASSLAGGSGELFF
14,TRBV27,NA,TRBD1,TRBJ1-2,TGTGCCAGCAGTGCGACAGGGGGCATGAATGGCTACACCTTC,CASSATGGMNGYTF
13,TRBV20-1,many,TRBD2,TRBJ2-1,TGCAGTGCCTGGACTAGCGGGGTAGATGAGCAGTTCTTC,CSAWTSGVDEQFF